This TCR beta chain was profiled in a study of T cell changes during pregnancy in multiple sclerosis. The CDR3 runs 15 residues. Germline-derived CDR1 and CDR2 are LGHNA and YSLEER. V shed 1 base, J shed 5 bases, and the junction held 7 bases outside the gene matches. Measured with immunoSEQ multiplex PCR; TCRdb has only the in-frame clones, and not every one. The table has tens of thousands of clones, roughly 90% seen once. The V call is TRBV4-3, the J call TRBJ1-2; 7 nucleotides align to TRBD1. The sequencing used peripheral blood, collected in the first trimester of pregnancy. This receptor was identified in a female donor in good health, enrolled as a control in a pregnancy study. CDR3 protein: CASSQGTGPMYGYTF. CDR3 DNA sequence: TGCGCCAGCAGCCAAGGGACAGGACCCATGTATGGCTACACCTTC.